In its sample, the clone carrying this TCR beta chain was seen many times. Its specificity is not known. The data derive from a study of neurological immune-mediated disorders. Study-wide findings and caveats: TCR clonal expansion peaked in HTLV-1-associated myelopathy patients and was lowest in multiple sclerosis patients.

TCRdb ran MiXCR on the 5' RACE reads and lists one entry per CDR3 protein. The sample yields about 62,000 distinct CDR3 sequences, less than 4% seen once. Sequencing was carried out using PBMCs. This TCR was sampled from a woman aged 50 to 60 with multiple sclerosis.

The CDR3 DNA follows: TGCAGTTATCTAGAGGGTGGGTCGACAGATACGCAGTATTTT. Amino acids: CSYLEGGSTDTQYF. The genes are TRBV20-1 and TRBJ2-3; D may be TRBD2 (5 bases). Trimming took off 8 bases at V and 3 bases at J, with 18 bases between the two ends. The CDR3 runs 14 residues. CDR1 is DFQATT, CDR2 SNEGSKA, per germline (reference sequence).